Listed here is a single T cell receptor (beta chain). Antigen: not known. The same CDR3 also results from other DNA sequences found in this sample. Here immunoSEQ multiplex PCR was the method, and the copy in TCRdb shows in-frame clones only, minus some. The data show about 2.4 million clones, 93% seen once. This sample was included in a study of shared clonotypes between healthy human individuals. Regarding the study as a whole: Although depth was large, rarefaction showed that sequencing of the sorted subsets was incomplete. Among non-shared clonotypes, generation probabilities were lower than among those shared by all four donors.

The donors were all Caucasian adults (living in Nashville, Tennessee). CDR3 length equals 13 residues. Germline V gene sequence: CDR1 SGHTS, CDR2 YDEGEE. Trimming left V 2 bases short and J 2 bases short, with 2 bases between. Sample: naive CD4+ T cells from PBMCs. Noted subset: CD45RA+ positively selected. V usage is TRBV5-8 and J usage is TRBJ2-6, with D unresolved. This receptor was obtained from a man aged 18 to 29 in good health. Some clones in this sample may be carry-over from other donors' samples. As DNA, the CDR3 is TGTGCCAGCAGCTTAGCTGGGGCCAACGTCCTGACTTTC. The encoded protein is CASSLAGANVLTF.